These T cell receptor beta chains were read from a single sample in a study of blood T cell repertoires in COVID-19. Assay used: immunoSEQ multiplex PCR; TCRdb lists only in-frame clones, some missing. There are about 250,000 clones in the sample; approximately 84% occur only once, and 3.5% to 4.5% lies in the top ten. Sequencing was done on a sample of peripheral blood. The receptor source for this set is a man in his fifties or sixties with acute or convalescent COVID-19. CDR3s include the opening cysteine and the closing phenylalanine or tryptophan. The order of the fields is clone size, V gene, D gene, J gene, CDR3 protein, CDR3 DNA. D genes are given only for firm matches. Some rows have no size entry. The others give once, few or many, or a class for an expanded clone.

>.|TRBV19|TRBD2|TRBJ2-3
CASTRTSGRASVSTDTQYF
TGTGCCAGTACCCGGACTAGCGGGAGGGCCTCGGTTAGCACAGATACGCAGTATTTT
>.|TRBV7-2|.|TRBJ2-7
CASSPLPRQASYEQYF
TGTGCCAGCAGCCCCCTTCCGAGACAGGCCTCCTACGAGCAGTACTTC
>.|TRBV12-5|.|TRBJ2-5
CANKETQYF
TGTGCTAACAAAGAGACCCAGTACTTC
>.|TRBV6-5|TRBD1|TRBJ2-7
CASSYSPTGGYEQYF
TGTGCCAGCAGTTACTCGCCGACAGGGGGGTACGAGCAGTACTTC
>.|TRBV5-8|.|TRBJ1-5
CASSLEGLSNQPQHF
TGTGCCAGCAGCTTGGAAGGACTGAGCAATCAGCCCCAGCATTTT
>.|TRBV2|TRBD2|TRBJ2-5
CASSGGEGQETQYF
TGTGCCAGCAGTGGCGGGGAGGGTCAAGAGACCCAGTACTTC
>.|TRBV29-1|TRBD1|TRBJ1-1
CSVASGQADGAFF
TGCAGCGTCGCCTCTGGACAGGCCGATGGAGCTTTCTTT
>.|TRBV9|TRBD2|TRBJ2-5
CASSVAGGARETQYF
TGTGCCAGCAGCGTAGCGGGGGGGGCAAGAGAGACCCAGTACTTC
>.|TRBV20-1|TRBD2|TRBJ2-5
CTGLAGETQYF
TGCACCGGACTAGCGGGAGAGACCCAGTACTTC
>.|TRBV7-3|.|TRBJ1-1
CASSRVPGEAFF
TGTGCCAGCAGCCGAGTTCCGGGTGAAGCTTTCTTT
>.|TRBV7-9|TRBD1|TRBJ1-1
CASNQQGREGRVTEAFF
TGTGCCAGCAACCAACAGGGGCGGGAAGGACGTGTCACTGAAGCTTTCTTT
>.|TRBV13|.|TRBJ2-7
CASSRKGQGGSEQYF
TGTGCCAGCAGCCGTAAAGGGCAGGGAGGATCGGAGCAGTACTTC
>once|TRBV9|.|TRBJ2-5
CASSVGGGALFRETQYF
TGTGCCAGCAGCGTAGGTGGGGGGGCTCTCTTTAGGGAGACCCAGTACTTC
>.|TRBV6-6|TRBD1|TRBJ1-5
CASSSGTDSNQPQHF
TGTGCCAGCAGTTCCGGGACAGATAGCAATCAGCCCCAGCATTTT
>.|TRBV6-5|.|TRBJ2-1
CASTRRVDEQFF
TGTGCCAGCACACGGAGAGTAGATGAGCAGTTCTTC
>.|TRBV27|.|TRBJ2-3
CASLFLGTGYDTQYF
TGTGCCAGCCTATTCCTAGGTACAGGGTACGATACGCAGTATTTT
>.|TRBV2|.|TRBJ2-6
CASSDYNSGANVLTF
TGTGCCAGCAGTGATTACAACTCTGGGGCCAACGTCCTGACTTTC
>.|TRBV6-5|TRBD1|TRBJ1-2
CASSIRTGGYTF
TGTGCCAGCAGTATCCGGACAGGGGGCTACACCTTC
>.|TRBV10-3|TRBD2|TRBJ2-1
CAISESLASGGNEQFF
TGTGCCATCAGTGAGTCGTTGGCTAGCGGGGGGAATGAGCAGTTCTTC
>.|TRBV11-3|.|TRBJ2-2
CASSLVSYPTGELFF
TGTGCCAGCAGCTTGGTTTCCTACCCGACCGGGGAGCTGTTTTTT
>.|TRBV7-9|TRBD1|TRBJ2-7
CASSLVQGAYEQYF
TGTGCCAGCAGCTTAGTACAGGGGGCTTACGAGCAGTACTTC
>.|TRBV6-5|.|TRBJ1-1
CASSQNLNTEAFF
TGTGCCAGCAGTCAAAATCTGAACACTGAAGCTTTCTTT
>.|TRBV29-1|.|TRBJ2-5
CSVGTGIGETQYF
TGCAGCGTTGGCACAGGGATAGGGGAGACCCAGTACTTC
>.|TRBV24-1|.|TRBJ1-5
CATSDRVNQPQHF
TGTGCCACCAGTGATCGGGTCAATCAGCCCCAGCATTTT
>.|TRBV18|.|TRBJ2-7
CASSPGGDEQYF
TGTGCCAGCTCACCCGGCGGGGACGAGCAGTACTTC
>few|TRBV28|TRBD2|TRBJ2-7
CASSLITGTREQYF
TGTGCCAGCAGTCTAATTACCGGGACTAGGGAGCAGTACTTC
>.|TRBV10-2|.|TRBJ1-2
CASSVRLSANGYTF
TGCGCCAGCAGTGTAAGGTTATCAGCGAATGGCTACACCTTC
>once|TRBV27|.|TRBJ1-1
CASSPTRGKDTEAFF
TGTGCCAGCAGTCCTACCAGGGGCAAGGACACTGAAGCTTTCTTT
>.|TRBV6-6|.|TRBJ1-1
CASSYYVNTEAFF
TGTGCCAGCAGTTATTATGTGAACACTGAAGCTTTCTTT
>.|TRBV25-1|TRBD1|TRBJ2-1
CASSEYGNRDRTWDEQFF
TGTGCCAGCAGTGAATATGGTAACCGGGACAGAACCTGGGATGAGCAGTTCTTC
>.|TRBV5-1|.|TRBJ2-7
CASSFHGYEQYF
TGCGCCAGCAGCTTCCACGGCTACGAGCAGTACTTC
>.|TRBV18|TRBD1|TRBJ1-5
CASSPKGAGGQPQHF
TGTGCCAGCTCACCGAAGGGGGCAGGAGGTCAGCCCCAGCATTTT